This T cell receptor beta chain appears in the sequencing data of a study of T cell clonality in common variable immunodeficiency. Notes on the study in general: Fewer deletions and N-nucleotide insertions were reportedly seen in common variable immunodeficiency TCR beta sequences.

TCRdb keeps only in-frame clones here, not all; method: immunoSEQ multiplex PCR. The sample presents approximately 28,000 clones, none singletons. The CVID group had about 14 females and about 29 males, mean age around 40. CVID subjects were neither ill nor on immunomodulatory or immunosuppressive medication at sampling. Concerning this clone: Its specificity is unknown. The CDR3 end lies 3 residues beyond the end of the read and is filled in from the germline J gene.

This CDR3 has 13 residues. From germline, CDR1 is SGHRS and CDR2 YFSETQ. Trimming shortened V by 0 bases and J by 5 bases, and 6 bases separated the two germline ends. The TCR was taken from a human donor with common variable immunodeficiency. Sequenced: peripheral blood mononuclear cells. The chain employs TRBV5-1 and TRBJ2-1, with D unresolved. CDR3 loop: CASSLDYNNEQFF. Partial CDR3 DNA: TGCGCCAGCAGCTTGGACTACAACAATGAG.